This passage covers 19 T cell receptor beta chains from one sample sequenced in a study of cytomegalovirus exposure and HLA in healthy donors. PCR involved 60 Vbeta and 13 Jbeta primers. Here immunoSEQ multiplex PCR was the method, and the copy in TCRdb shows in-frame clones only, minus some. The data show under 200,000 clones, approximately 81% seen once. Source material: PBMCs. These TCRs come from a female donor in good health and CMV-seronegative.

This clone has just a few counts. This chain connects TRBV28 to TRBJ1-2; 8 nucleotides align to TRBD1. Germline V lookup: CDR1 MDHEN, CDR2 SYDVKM. The CDR3 extends over 15 amino acids. After removal of 6 bases from V and 4 bases from J, the junction contained 10 bases not matched to a gene. As DNA, the CDR3 is TGTGCCAGCAGGGCCGTCCCCACAGGGGGCTATGGCTACACCTTC. It encodes CASRAVPTGGYGYTF.

This clone came up a few times. Other nucleotide sequences from this sample produce the same CDR3. V and J are TRBV7-2 and TRBJ2-7, with TRBD1 as a possible D gene (6 bases). This CDR3 spans 12 amino acids. Germline CDR1 and CDR2: SGHTA and FQGNSA. Trimming pared 5 bases from V and 7 bases from J, leaving 12 bases between. CDR3: CASSLARGEQYF. The CDR3 nucleotides are TGTGCCAGCAGCCTGGCCAGGGGTGAGCAGTACTTC.

The chain couples TRBV9 to TRBJ2-1; TRBD2 matches 7 bases. Germline CDR1 SGDLS, CDR2 YYNGEE. The CDR3 covers 19 residues. With V trimmed by 1 base and J by 2 bases, 15 bases remained unmatched. The CDR3 spells CASSVLDTYSGWTYNEQFF. CDR3 coding DNA: TGTGCCAGCAGCGTATTGGACACCTATAGCGGGTGGACCTACAATGAGCAGTTCTTC.

The chain links TRBV28 to TRBJ2-1; 7 bases fit TRBD2. CDR3 length equals 14 residues. Germline CDR1 is MDHEN and CDR2 is SYDVKM. V lost 6 bases to trimming and J lost 3 bases; unmatched junction nucleotides: 5. The CDR3 sequence is CASSGGGLYNEQFF. The DNA of the CDR3 is TGTGCCAGCAGCGGCGGGGGACTCTACAATGAGCAGTTCTTC.

The chain links TRBV9 to TRBJ2-1; TRBD2 aligns across 8 bases. This CDR3 has 14 residues. Germline CDR1 and CDR2: SGDLS and YYNGEE. The J segment lost 6 bases and the V segment lost 7 bases, leaving 9 bases of the junction unmatched. The CDR3 is CASERAGEGNEQFF. CDR3 coding DNA: TGTGCCAGCGAGAGAGCGGGAGAGGGCAATGAGCAGTTCTTC.

J is TRBJ1-5 and V is TRBV7-8; maybe TRBD1 (5 bases). Germline loops: CDR1 SGHVS, CDR2 FQNEAQ. This CDR3 has 13 residues. Trimming took 4 bases from V and 4 from J, leaving 8 bases between them. The CDR3 sequence is CASSSPGNQPQHF. CDR3 sequence (DNA): TGTGCCAGCAGCTCTCCAGGGAATCAGCCCCAGCATTTT.

This clone has a handful of counts. This chain uses TRBV11-2 with TRBJ2-7, with D possibly matching TRBD1 (6 bases). Trimming took 3 bases from V and 3 from J, leaving 9 bases between them. Germline CDR1 SGHAT, CDR2 FQNNGV. The CDR3 has 13 amino acids. Here the CDR3 DNA reads TGTGCCAGCAGCTTGGGCAGGGGCTACGAGCAGTACTTC. Residues: CASSLGRGYEQYF.

This clone was recorded a few times. The gene calls are TRBV4-3 and TRBJ1-2; D remains ambiguous. V lost 0 bases and J lost 5, with 19 bases in between. The CDR3 contains 17 residues. Germline V gene data show CDR1 as LGHNA and CDR2 as YSLEER. CDR3 bases: TGCGCCAGCAGCCAAGATGGAGCCCGATCTTTATCATATGGCTACACCTTC. As protein: CASSQDGARSLSYGYTF.

The chain carries TRBV11-2 and TRBJ2-3; D possibly corresponds to TRBD2 (6 bases). V lost 8 bases and J lost 3, with 9 bases in between. This CDR3 comprises 12 residues. Germline CDR1 SGHAT, CDR2 FQNNGV. Here the CDR3 reads CASAAGTDTQYF. The CDR3 bases are TGTGCCAGCGCTGCGGGAACAGATACGCAGTATTTT. Filled out from reference TRBV11-2 and TRBJ2-3, the complete variable domain reads EAGVAQSPRYKIIEKRQSVAFWCNPISGHATLYWYQQILGQGPKLLIQFQNNGVVDDSQLPKDRFSAERLKGVDSTLKIQPAKLEDSAVYLCASAAGTDTQYFGPGTRLTVL.

The chain joins TRBV5-1 to TRBJ2-3; TRBD1 matches at 8 bases. This CDR3 has 14 amino acids. Germline CDR1 SGHRS, CDR2 YFSETQ. V dropped 5 bases and J dropped 5; count of bases not matched to a gene: 7. The CDR3 loop reads CASRSGTGGDTQYF. The CDR3 nucleotides read TGCGCCAGCAGGTCTGGGACAGGAGGAGATACGCAGTATTTT.

Here the CDR3 DNA reads TGTGCCAGCAGTTTCTTCACAGGGTACGGTAGCGAGCAGTACTTC. Encoded protein: CASSFFTGYGSEQYF. This chain connects TRBV28 to TRBJ2-7; D may be TRBD1 (6 bases). Germline CDR1 MDHEN, CDR2 SYDVKM. With 3 bases removed from V and 6 bases from J, the gap between germline ends came to 18 bases. The CDR3 is made up of 15 amino acids.

This rearrangement joins TRBV18 to TRBJ1-2; maybe TRBD1 (6 bases). The CDR3 is 14 residues long. V lost 3 bases to trimming and J lost 4 bases, with 12 bases between them. Germline CDR1 and CDR2: KGHSH and LQKENI. The CDR3 region has the DNA TGTGCCAGCTCACCGGCAGGGGAGGGCTATGGCTACACCTTC. Protein product: CASSPAGEGYGYTF. The variable domain in full, with the rest retrieved from reference TRBV18 and TRBJ1-2, is NAGVMQNPRHLVRRRGQEARLRCSPMKGHSHVYWYRQLPEEGLKFMVYLQKENIIDESGMPKERFSAEFPKEGPSILRIQQVVRGDSAAYFCASSPAGEGYGYTFGSGTRLTVV.

J is TRBJ2-1 and V is TRBV30; D is possibly TRBD2 (5 bases). Per the germline V gene, CDR1 is GTSNPN and CDR2 is SVGIG (reference sequence). Trimming stripped 5 bases from V and 0 bases from J, with 8 bases between. The CDR3 extends over 13 amino acids. The CDR3, as DNA: TGTGCCTGGGGCGGGTTCTCCTACAATGAGCAGTTCTTC. The encoded protein is CAWGGFSYNEQFF.

This chain links TRBV5-1 with TRBJ1-4; D not resolved. CDR3 size: 17 residues. Germline V gene data show CDR1 as SGHRS and CDR2 as YFSETQ. The V and J ends lost 4 bases and 0 bases respectively, with 16 bases between them. The CDR3 loop reads CASSRTTRATTNEKLFF. In nucleotides, the CDR3 is TGCGCCAGCAGCCGTACGACACGAGCCACAACTAATGAAAAACTGTTTTTT. The whole variable domain, filled in from reference TRBV5-1 and TRBJ1-4, reads KAGVTQTPRYLIKTRGQQVTLSCSPISGHRSVSWYQQTPGQGLQFLFEYFSETQRNKGNFPGRFSGRQFSNSRSEMNVSTLELGDSALYLCASSRTTRATTNEKLFFGSGTQLSVL.

This clone has more than one count but fewer than ten. The rearrangement links TRBV18 to TRBJ2-7, with TRBD1 matching 11 bases. Germline loops: CDR1 KGHSH, CDR2 LQKENI. The junction had 7 bases not matched to a gene; V was cut back by 3 bases and J by 3 bases. CDR3 size: 16 residues. In nucleotides, the CDR3 is TGTGCCAGCTCACCCGTTACCGGGACAGGGGGCTACGAGCAGTACTTC. Protein: CASSPVTGTGGYEQYF.

The chain recombines TRBV11-2 with TRBJ2-5, with no clear D. The CDR3 loop spans 13 amino acids. The V end lost 1 base, the J end lost 4 bases, and 7 bases lay between the germline ends. Germline lookup yields CDR1 SGHAT and CDR2 FQNNGV. The CDR3 DNA sequence: TGTGCCAGCAGCTTAGGGCCACCAGAGACCCAGTACTTC. Protein sequence: CASSLGPPETQYF.

The J gene is TRBJ2-1, the V gene TRBV6-4, with TRBD2 identical over 8 bases. V lost 3 bases and J lost 3; bases outside the gene matches: 4. This CDR3 has 15 amino acids. Germline CDR1 MRHNA, CDR2 SNTAGT. The CDR3 loop reads CASSEETSGYNEQFF. CDR3 coding DNA: TGTGCCAGCAGTGAAGAAACTAGCGGCTACAATGAGCAGTTCTTC.

V and J are TRBV7-9 and TRBJ2-2; the D gene is possibly TRBD2 (5 bases). This CDR3 is built from 12 residues. Trimming took 11 bases from V and 2 from J, leaving 9 bases between them. Germline CDR1 and CDR2: SEHNR and FQNEAQ (reference sequence). The CDR3 sequence is CAPEGNTGELFF. CDR3 coding DNA: TGTGCCCCCGAGGGAAACACCGGGGAGCTGTTTTTT.

V is TRBV30 and J is TRBJ2-7, with a tentative D call TRBD1 (6 bases). Trimming took 4 bases from V and 0 from J, leaving 19 bases between them. The germline CDR1 and CDR2 sequences are GTSNPN and SVGIG (reference sequence). CDR3 length equals 16 residues. Written as DNA, the CDR3 is TGTGCCTGGAATACAGGGTCCCTGTTTAGCTCCTACGAGCAGTACTTC. It is translated as CAWNTGSLFSSYEQYF.